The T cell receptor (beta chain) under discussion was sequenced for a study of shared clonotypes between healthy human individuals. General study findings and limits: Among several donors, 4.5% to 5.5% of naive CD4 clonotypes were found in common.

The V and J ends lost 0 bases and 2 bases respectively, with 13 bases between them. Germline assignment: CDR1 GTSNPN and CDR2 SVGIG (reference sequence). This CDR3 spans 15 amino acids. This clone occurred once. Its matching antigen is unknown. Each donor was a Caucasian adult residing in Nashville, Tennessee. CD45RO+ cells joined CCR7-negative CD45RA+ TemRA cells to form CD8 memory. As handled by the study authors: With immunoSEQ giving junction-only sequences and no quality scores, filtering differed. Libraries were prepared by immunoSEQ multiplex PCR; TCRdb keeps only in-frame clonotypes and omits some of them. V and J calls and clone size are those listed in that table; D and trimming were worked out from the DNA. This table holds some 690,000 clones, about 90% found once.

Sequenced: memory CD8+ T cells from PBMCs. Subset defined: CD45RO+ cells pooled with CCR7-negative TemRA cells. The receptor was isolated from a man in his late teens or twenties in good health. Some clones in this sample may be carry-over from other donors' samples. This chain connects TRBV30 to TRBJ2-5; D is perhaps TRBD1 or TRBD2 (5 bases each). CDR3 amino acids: CAWSVLRGPQETQYF. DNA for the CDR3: TGTGCCTGGAGTGTACTAAGGGGACCACAAGAGACCCAGTACTTC.